The clone carrying this T cell receptor (beta chain) has at least ten counts. No antigen is known for it. This sample is drawn from a study of T cells in Graves' hyperthyroidism and ophthalmopathy. Study results and caveats: Most expanded thyroid clonotypes above 0.001 recurred in blood.

PBMCs came from 9 to 10 ml fresh peripheral blood. Trimming shortened V by 5 bases and J by 0 bases, and 5 bases separated the two germline ends. The CDR3 spans 13 residues. CDR1 and CDR2 from the germline V gene are DFQATT and SNEGSKA (reference sequence). Amplification yielded TCR beta CDR3 regions, with RNA transcripts as the source. First-round RT-PCR targeting the TCR CDR3 was performed with the HTBI primer set. TCRdb recomputed calls from the multiplex PCR reads with MiXCR, one row per CDR3 protein. The repertoire includes roughly 700,000 distinct CDR3 sequences, 35% of them detected once, and roughly 30% sits in the top ten.

This chain joins TRBV20-1 and TRBJ2-6; possible D gene TRBD2, 5 bases. Sequenced input: blood. This receptor was obtained from a woman aged 35 to 49 with Graves' hyperthyroidism. CDR3 protein: CSARGSGANVLTF. The DNA of the CDR3 is TGCAGTGCTCGGGGCTCTGGGGCCAACGTCCTGACTTTC.